This T cell receptor (beta chain) appears in the sequencing data of a study of blood T cells in healthy people across ages. CDR3 length: 15 residues. In germline, CDR1 is MNHEY, CDR2 SMNVEV (reference sequence). Only a few counts were recorded for this clonotype. Its ends do not fully match the called genes, so a read error is possible. The second PCR ran about 6 to 12 cycles with a sample-barcoded 5' primer and J-beta primers. From each sample, at least 2.5 million paired-end reads containing CDR3 were obtained. TCRdb reprocessed the 5' RACE reads with MiXCR, giving one entry per CDR3 protein. In the table there are about 1.1 million distinct CDR3 sequences, under 40% of which are singletons.

Sequenced sample: blood. The chain is built from TRBV27 and TRBJ2-1; maybe TRBD2 (5 bases). This clonotype was obtained from a young man in good health. CDR3 sequence: CASSLGGNSYNERFF. The CDR3 bases are TGTGCCAGCAGTTTAGGAGGAAACTCCTACAATGAGCGGTTCTTC.